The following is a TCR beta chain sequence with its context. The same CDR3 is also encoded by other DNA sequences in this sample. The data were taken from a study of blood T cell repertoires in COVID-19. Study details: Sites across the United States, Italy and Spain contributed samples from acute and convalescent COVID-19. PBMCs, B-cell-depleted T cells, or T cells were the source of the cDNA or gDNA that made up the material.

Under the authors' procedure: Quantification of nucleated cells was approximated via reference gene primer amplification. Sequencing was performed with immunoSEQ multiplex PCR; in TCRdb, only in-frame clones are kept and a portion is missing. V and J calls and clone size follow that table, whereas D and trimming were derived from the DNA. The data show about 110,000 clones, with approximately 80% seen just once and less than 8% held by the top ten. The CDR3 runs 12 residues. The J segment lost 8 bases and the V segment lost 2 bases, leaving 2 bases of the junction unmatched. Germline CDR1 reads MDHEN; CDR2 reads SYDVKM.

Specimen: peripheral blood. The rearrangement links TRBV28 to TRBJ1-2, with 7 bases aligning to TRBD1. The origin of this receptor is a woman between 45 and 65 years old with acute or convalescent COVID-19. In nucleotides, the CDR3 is TGTGCCAGCAGTTTAAGACAGGGAGGCTACACCTTC. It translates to CASSLRQGGYTF.